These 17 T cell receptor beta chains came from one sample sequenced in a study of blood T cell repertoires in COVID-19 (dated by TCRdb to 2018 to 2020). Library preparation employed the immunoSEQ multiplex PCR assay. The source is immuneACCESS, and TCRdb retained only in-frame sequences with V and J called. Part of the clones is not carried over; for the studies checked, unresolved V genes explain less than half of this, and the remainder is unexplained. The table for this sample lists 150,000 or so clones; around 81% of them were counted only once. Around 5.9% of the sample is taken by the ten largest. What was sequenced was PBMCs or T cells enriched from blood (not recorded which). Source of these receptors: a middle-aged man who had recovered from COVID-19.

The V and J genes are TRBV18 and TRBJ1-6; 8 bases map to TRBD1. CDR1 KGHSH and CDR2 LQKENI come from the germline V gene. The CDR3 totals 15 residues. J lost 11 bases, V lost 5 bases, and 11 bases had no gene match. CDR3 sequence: CASSANLDRETPLHF. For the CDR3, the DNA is TGTGCCAGCTCAGCCAACTTGGACAGGGAGACACCCCTCCACTTT.

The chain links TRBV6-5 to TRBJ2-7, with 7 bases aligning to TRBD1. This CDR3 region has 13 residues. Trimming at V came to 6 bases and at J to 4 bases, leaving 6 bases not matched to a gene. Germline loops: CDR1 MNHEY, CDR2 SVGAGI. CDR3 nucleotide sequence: TGTGCCAGCAGCCGCCTACAGGGGTACGAGCAGTACGTC. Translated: CASSRLQGYEQYV.

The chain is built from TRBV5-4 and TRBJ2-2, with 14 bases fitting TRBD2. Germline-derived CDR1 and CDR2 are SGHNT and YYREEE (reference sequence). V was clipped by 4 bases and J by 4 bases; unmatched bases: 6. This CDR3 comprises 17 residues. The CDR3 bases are TGTGCCAGCAGCAGGGGACTAGCGGGGGCCACCACCGGGGAGCTGTTTTTT. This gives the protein CASSRGLAGATTGELFF.

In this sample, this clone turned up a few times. The CDR3 loop is CASSHLQTGTVNEKLFF. DNA for the CDR3: TGTGCCAGCAGCCATCTCCAAACCGGGACAGTTAATGAAAAACTGTTTTTT. The chain has TRBV3-1 (or the pseudogene TRBV3-2) and TRBJ1-4; 7 bases align to TRBD1. The length of the CDR3 is 17 residues. Trimming cost V 3 bases and J 4 bases; bases outside gene matches: 11. In germline, CDR1 is LGHDT, CDR2 YNNKEL (reference sequence).

The CDR3 is CASSYPPGGVFGYTF. For the CDR3, the DNA is TGTGCCAGCAGTTACCCACCCGGGGGGGTTTTCGGCTACACCTTC. The chain employs TRBV6-2 or TRBV6-3 and TRBJ1-2; tentative D call: TRBD1 (5 bases). The germline V gene encodes CDR1 MNHEY and CDR2 SVGEGT. The CDR3 is 15 amino acids. The V gene lost 2 bases and the J gene lost 8 bases, with 18 bases spanning the gap.

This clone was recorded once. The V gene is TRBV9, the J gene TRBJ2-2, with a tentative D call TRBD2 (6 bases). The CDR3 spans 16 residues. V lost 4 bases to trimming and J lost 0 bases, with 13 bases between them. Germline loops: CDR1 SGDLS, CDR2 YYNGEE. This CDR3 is CASSRGADPNTGELFF. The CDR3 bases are TGTGCCAGCAGCCGCGGGGCAGATCCGAACACCGGGGAGCTGTTTTTT.

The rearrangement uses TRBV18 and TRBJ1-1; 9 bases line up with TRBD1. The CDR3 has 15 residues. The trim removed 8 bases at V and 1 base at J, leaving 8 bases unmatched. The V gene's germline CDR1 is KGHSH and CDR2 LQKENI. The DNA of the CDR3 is TGTGCCAGCACCCCGTTGGGACAGGGGAACACTGAAGCTTTCTTT. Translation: CASTPLGQGNTEAFF.

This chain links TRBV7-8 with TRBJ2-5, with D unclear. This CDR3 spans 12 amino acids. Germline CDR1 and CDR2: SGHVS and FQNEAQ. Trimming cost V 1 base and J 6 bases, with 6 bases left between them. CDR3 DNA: TGTGCCAGCAGCTTAGGCGAGAAGACCCAGTACTTC. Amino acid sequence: CASSLGEKTQYF.

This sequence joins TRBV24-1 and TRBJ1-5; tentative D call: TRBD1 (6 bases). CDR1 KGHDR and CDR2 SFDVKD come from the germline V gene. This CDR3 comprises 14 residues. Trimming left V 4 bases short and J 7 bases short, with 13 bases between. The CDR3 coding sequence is TGTGCCACCAGTGACTCAGGGGTTAACCAGCCCCAGCATTTT. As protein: CATSDSGVNQPQHF.

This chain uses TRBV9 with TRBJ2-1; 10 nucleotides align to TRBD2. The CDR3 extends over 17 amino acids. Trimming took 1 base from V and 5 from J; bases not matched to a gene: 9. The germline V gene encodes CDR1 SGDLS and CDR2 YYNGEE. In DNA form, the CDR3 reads TGTGCCAGCAGCGTACGCGTAGCGGGGGGAGGGAACAATGAGCAGTTCTTC. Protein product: CASSVRVAGGGNNEQFF.

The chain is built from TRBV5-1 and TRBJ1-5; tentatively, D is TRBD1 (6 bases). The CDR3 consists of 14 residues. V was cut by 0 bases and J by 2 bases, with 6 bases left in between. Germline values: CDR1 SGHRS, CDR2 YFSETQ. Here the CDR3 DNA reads TGCGCCAGCAGCTTGGAGGGGGGCAATCAGCCCCAGCATTTT. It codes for CASSLEGGNQPQHF.

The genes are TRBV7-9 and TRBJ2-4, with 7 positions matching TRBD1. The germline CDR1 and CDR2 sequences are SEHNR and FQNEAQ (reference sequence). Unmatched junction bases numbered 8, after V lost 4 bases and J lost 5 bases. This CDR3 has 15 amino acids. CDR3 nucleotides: TGTGCCAGCAGCTCTACAGGGGTTGATGAAAACATTCAGTACTTC. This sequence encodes CASSSTGVDENIQYF.

CDR3 region: CASSQDGTGKDTQYF. The DNA of the CDR3 is TGTGCCAGCAGCCAAGATGGGACAGGTAAAGATACGCAGTATTTT. The chain links TRBV4-2 to TRBJ2-3, with 8 bases that match TRBD1. CDR1 LGHNA and CDR2 YNFKEQ come from the germline V gene. Losses at the gene ends were 0 bases for V and 5 bases for J; bases not matched to a gene: 4. The CDR3 spans 15 residues.

CDR3: CASSQGQTFYGYTF. Here the CDR3 DNA reads TGTGCCAGCAGCCAGGGACAGACTTTCTATGGCTACACCTTC. The rearrangement joins TRBV3-1 (or the pseudogene TRBV3-2) to TRBJ1-2, with 7 bases that match TRBD1. Germline CDR1 and CDR2: LGHDT and YNNKEL (reference sequence). This CDR3 is 14 amino acids long. After removal of 3 bases from V and 4 bases from J, the junction contained 5 bases not matched to a gene.

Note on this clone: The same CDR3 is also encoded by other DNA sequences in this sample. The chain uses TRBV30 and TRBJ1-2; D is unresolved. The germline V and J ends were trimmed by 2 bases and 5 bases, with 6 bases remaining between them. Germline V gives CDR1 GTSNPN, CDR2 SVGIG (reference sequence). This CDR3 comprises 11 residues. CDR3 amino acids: CAWSLRYGYTF. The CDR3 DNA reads TGTGCCTGGAGTCTTCGGTATGGCTACACCTTC. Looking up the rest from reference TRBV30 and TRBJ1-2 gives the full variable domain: SQTIHQWPATLVQPVGSPLSLECTVEGTSNPNLYWYRQAAGRGLQLLFYSVGIGQISSEVPQNLSASRPQDRQFILSSKKLLLSDSGFYLCAWSLRYGYTFGSGTRLTVV.

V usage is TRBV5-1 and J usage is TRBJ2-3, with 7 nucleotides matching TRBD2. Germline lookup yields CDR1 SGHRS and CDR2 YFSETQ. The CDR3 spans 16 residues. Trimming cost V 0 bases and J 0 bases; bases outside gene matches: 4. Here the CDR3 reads CASSLGLAVSTDTQYF. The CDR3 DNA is TGCGCCAGCAGCTTGGGGCTAGCGGTTAGCACAGATACGCAGTATTTT.

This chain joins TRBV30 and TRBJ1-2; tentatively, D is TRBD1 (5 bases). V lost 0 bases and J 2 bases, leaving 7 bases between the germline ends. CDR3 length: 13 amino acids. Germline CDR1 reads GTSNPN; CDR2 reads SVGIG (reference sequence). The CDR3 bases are TGTGCCTGGAGTGTGGACACGAACTATGGCTACACCTTC. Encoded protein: CAWSVDTNYGYTF. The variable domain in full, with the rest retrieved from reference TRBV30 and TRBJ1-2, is SQTIHQWPATLVQPVGSPLSLECTVEGTSNPNLYWYRQAAGRGLQLLFYSVGIGQISSEVPQNLSASRPQDRQFILSSKKLLLSDSGFYLCAWSVDTNYGYTFGSGTRLTVV.